Below, 20 T cell receptor beta chains from the same sample are listed, as sequenced in a study of T cell repertoires in cytomegalovirus infection (dated by TCRdb to between 2019 and 2020). Antigens for these TCRs are unknown. Sequenced on an Illumina HiSeq 1500. The public reads were reanalyzed by TCRdb: fastp trimming at Q25, MiXCR alignment, in-frame beta chains only. Each entry merges the rows of one CDR3 protein and shows their most common DNA and genes. For this sample there are roughly 920,000 distinct CDR3 sequences; roughly 30% appear just once. The top ten constitute roughly 13% of the sample. The treatment or condition label, as the study defines it: in vitro stimulation with specific CMV peptide epitopes to enrich CMV-specific T cells. The sample here was cultured CD8+ T cells from PBMCs, taken from culture after CMV antigen stimulation. These receptors were taken from a human donor in good health (CMV status not recorded). Some clones in this sample may be carry-over from other donors' samples.

The chain has TRBV7-9 and TRBJ1-2; D might be TRBD1 (5 bases). This CDR3 has 13 residues. V was shortened by 5 bases and J by 8 bases, with 15 bases between the two germline ends. Germline values: CDR1 SEHNR, CDR2 FQNEAQ (reference sequence). The CDR3 sequence is CASSLGEVVGYTF. As DNA, the CDR3 is TGTGCCAGCAGCCTGGGGGAGGTGGTAGGCTACACCTTC.

Details on this clonotype: A read error is possible here, since a much larger clone lies one base away. The chain recombines TRBV11-1 with TRBJ1-1; tentatively, D is TRBD1 (6 bases). Per the germline V gene, CDR1 is SGHAT and CDR2 is FQDESV (reference sequence). V shed 5 bases and J shed 6 bases, with 25 bases lying between them. The CDR3 has 17 amino acids. CDR3 loop: CASSPSHHPRQESEAFF. For the CDR3, the DNA is TGTGCCAGCAGCCCAAGCCACCACCCGAGACAGGAATCTGAAGCTTTCTTT.

The chain employs TRBV4-1 and TRBJ2-5, with D perhaps assigned TRBD1 or TRBD2 (5 bases each). Germline-derived CDR1 and CDR2 are MGHRA and YSYEKL. This CDR3 spans 17 amino acids. V shed 3 bases and J shed 5 bases, with 22 bases lying between them. In nucleotides, the CDR3 is TGCGCCAGCAGCCACAACCTCGCCCAGGGAGAAGAGGAGACCCAGTACTTC. Translation gives CASSHNLAQGEEETQYF.

The chain joins TRBV10-3 to TRBJ2-5, with D perhaps matching TRBD1 (6 bases). CDR1 and CDR2 from the germline V gene are ENHRY and SYGVKD. The CDR3 covers 15 residues. The V and J ends lost 0 bases and 1 base respectively, with 9 bases between them. Written as DNA, the CDR3 is TGTGCCATCAGTGAGTCGTGGGGGCTCCAAGAGACCCAGTACTTC. It encodes CAISESWGLQETQYF.

This clonotype was detected only a few times. V is TRBV7-9 and J is TRBJ2-6; D is uncertain. Germline CDR1 and CDR2: SEHNR and FQNEAQ (reference sequence). This CDR3 region has 15 residues. The V end lost 3 bases, the J end lost 4 bases, and 10 bases lay between the germline ends. CDR3 DNA: TGTGCCAGCAGCTTTGGGCAGTACGGGGCCAACGTCCTGACTTTC. Its translation is CASSFGQYGANVLTF.

The CDR3 DNA follows: TGCGCCAGCAGCCGGCCGGGGGCTAGCGACGAGCAGTACTTC. Its translation is CASSRPGASDEQYF. The V gene is TRBV4-3, the J gene TRBJ2-7; D possibly uses TRBD1 or TRBD2 (6 bases each). V shed 4 bases and J shed 5 bases, with 15 bases lying between them. The CDR3 runs to 14 residues. Germline V CDR1 and CDR2: LGHNA, YSLEER.

V is TRBV27 and J is TRBJ2-7, with 8 bases identical to TRBD1. V shed 4 bases, J shed 7 bases, and the junction held 3 bases outside the gene matches. Germline CDR1 reads MNHEY; CDR2 reads SMNVEV (reference sequence). The CDR3 loop spans 12 amino acids. For the CDR3, the DNA is TGTGCCAGCAGTTGGACAGGGAGTGAGCAGTACTTC. This codes for CASSWTGSEQYF.

The V gene is TRBV20-1, the J gene TRBJ2-7, with TRBD1 matching 11 bases. The V gene end was trimmed by 2 bases and the J gene end by 7 bases; junction bases not matched to a gene: 7. In germline, CDR1 is DFQATT, CDR2 SNEGSKA (reference sequence). This CDR3 comprises 14 residues. The CDR3 protein is CSARNRDRGYEQYF. CDR3 bases: TGCAGTGCTAGAAACCGGGACAGGGGGTATGAGCAGTACTTC.

Notes on this clonotype: One end of the junction varies from germline; a read error may be responsible. The chain has TRBV7-6 and TRBJ2-1; TRBD2 aligns across 11 bases. The germline V gene encodes CDR1 SGHVS and CDR2 FNYEAQ. The CDR3 spans 19 residues. The CDR3, as DNA: TGTGCTAGCAGCCCGATAGCGGGGGGGGCTTCTATGTACTACAATGAGCAGTTCTTC. Amino acid sequence: CASSPIAGGASMYYNEQFF.

The chain couples TRBV7-2 to TRBJ1-6, with TRBD1 matching 10 bases. With 1 base clipped from V and 9 bases from J, the junction kept 3 bases outside the gene matches. CDR1 is SGHTA, CDR2 FQGNSA, per germline. This CDR3 spans 15 amino acids. The CDR3 bases are TGTGCCAGCAGCTTAGGGACAGGGGGTTCTTCACCCCTCCACTTT. The encoded protein is CASSLGTGGSSPLHF.

The V gene is TRBV6-6, the J gene TRBJ2-5; TRBD1 matches at 7 bases. V shed 2 bases and J 2 bases; nucleotides not matched to a gene: 11. Germline CDR1 is MNHNY and CDR2 is SVGAGI (reference sequence). The CDR3 extends over 17 amino acids. For the CDR3, the DNA is TGTGCCAGCAGTTACGGGACAGCCCTGAAGGGACAAGAGACCCAGTACTTC. Its protein product is CASSYGTALKGQETQYF.

This clonotype showed up just a few times. The chain couples TRBV6-5 to TRBJ2-5; 14 nucleotides line up with TRBD2. V trimming: 0 bases; J trimming: 4 bases; junction bases outside the gene matches: 4. This CDR3 has 17 residues. Germline lookup yields CDR1 MNHEY and CDR2 SVGAGI. Here the CDR3 reads CASSYSATSGGVETQYF. CDR3 DNA: TGTGCCAGCAGTTACTCGGCGACTAGCGGGGGGGTAGAGACCCAGTACTTC.

There are a few counts of this clonotype. The chain is built from TRBV2 and TRBJ2-6; possible D gene TRBD1, 6 bases. The ends were cut back, 2 bases at V and 4 bases at J, with 9 bases in the middle. The CDR3 totals 15 residues. Germline loops: CDR1 SNHLY, CDR2 FYNNEI. The chain's CDR3 is CASSEQGPGANVLTF. The CDR3 nucleotides read TGTGCCAGCAGTGAACAGGGGCCGGGGGCCAACGTCCTGACTTTC. The full variable domain, completed using reference TRBV2 and TRBJ2-6, is EPEVTQTPSHQVTQMGQEVILRCVPISNHLYFYWYRQILGQKVEFLVSFYNNEISEKSEIFDDQFSVERPDGSNFTLKIRSTKLEDSAMYFCASSEQGPGANVLTFGAGSRLTVL.

V gene TRBV6-2 or TRBV6-3 combines with J gene TRBJ2-1; maybe TRBD2 (7 bases). The CDR3 loop spans 16 amino acids. Germline assignment: CDR1 MNHEY and CDR2 SVGEGT. V was pared by 7 bases and J by 2 bases, with 18 bases between. CDR3 bases: TGTGCCAGCACTTCCCGTTCGGGGGGCCCCTACAATGAGCAGTTCTTC. Protein sequence: CASTSRSGGPYNEQFF.

This chain joins TRBV4-3 and TRBJ2-1; 12 bases agree with TRBD2. After removal of 4 bases from V and 6 bases from J, the junction contained 13 bases not matched to a gene. This CDR3 region has 18 residues. Germline CDR1 reads LGHNA; CDR2 reads YSLEER. The CDR3 DNA reads TGCGCCAGCAGCCTAAAGCACCCCCTAGCGGGGGGGTCCAATGAGCAGTTCTTC. The encoded protein is CASSLKHPLAGGSNEQFF.

This clonotype showed up just a few times. The V call is TRBV4-2, the J call TRBJ2-3; TRBD2 aligns across 10 bases. J lost 3 bases, V lost 2 bases, and 5 bases had no gene match. Germline V lookup: CDR1 LGHNA, CDR2 YNFKEQ. The CDR3 contains 16 residues. The CDR3 sequence is CASSQLAGEGTDTQYF. The CDR3 DNA reads as TGTGCCAGCAGCCAACTAGCGGGGGAGGGTACAGATACGCAGTATTTT.

The rearrangement links TRBV27 to TRBJ1-5; no clear D gene. CDR1 MNHEY and CDR2 SMNVEV come from the germline V gene (reference sequence). V was pared by 6 bases and J by 12 bases, with 21 bases between. CDR3 size: 14 residues. The CDR3 bases are TGTGCCAGCAGCCGAACCCCGGCGGGAGAGCACCAGCATTTT. It translates to CASSRTPAGEHQHF.

V is TRBV27 and J is TRBJ2-3, with a tentative D call TRBD2 (6 bases). Deletions cut 0 bases from V and 1 base from J, with 11 bases between. The CDR3 loop spans 16 amino acids. The germline gives CDR1 MNHEY, CDR2 SMNVEV (reference sequence). The CDR3 sequence is CASSLSVGEGTDTQYF. Here the CDR3 DNA reads TGTGCCAGCAGTTTATCTGTGGGGGAGGGCACAGATACGCAGTATTTT.

This clonotype was counted at least ten times. The chain combines TRBV7-6 with TRBJ2-5; perhaps D is TRBD1 or TRBD2 (5 bases each). The ends were cut back, 6 bases at V and 5 bases at J, with 19 bases in the middle. The CDR3 covers 15 residues. Germline V gene lookup returns CDR1 SGHVS and CDR2 FNYEAQ. CDR3 in amino acids: CASRPVGVPGETQYF. In DNA, the CDR3 is TGTGCCAGCAGACCCGTCGGGGTCCCAGGGGAGACCCAGTACTTC.

This rearrangement joins TRBV27 to TRBJ2-7, with D hard to call. The ends were cut back, 6 bases at V and 1 base at J, with 10 bases in the middle. Germline assignment: CDR1 MNHEY and CDR2 SMNVEV (reference sequence). This CDR3 has 13 residues. The CDR3 loop is CASSSTSSYEQYF. CDR3 DNA: TGTGCCAGCAGCTCTACCAGTTCCTACGAGCAGTACTTC.